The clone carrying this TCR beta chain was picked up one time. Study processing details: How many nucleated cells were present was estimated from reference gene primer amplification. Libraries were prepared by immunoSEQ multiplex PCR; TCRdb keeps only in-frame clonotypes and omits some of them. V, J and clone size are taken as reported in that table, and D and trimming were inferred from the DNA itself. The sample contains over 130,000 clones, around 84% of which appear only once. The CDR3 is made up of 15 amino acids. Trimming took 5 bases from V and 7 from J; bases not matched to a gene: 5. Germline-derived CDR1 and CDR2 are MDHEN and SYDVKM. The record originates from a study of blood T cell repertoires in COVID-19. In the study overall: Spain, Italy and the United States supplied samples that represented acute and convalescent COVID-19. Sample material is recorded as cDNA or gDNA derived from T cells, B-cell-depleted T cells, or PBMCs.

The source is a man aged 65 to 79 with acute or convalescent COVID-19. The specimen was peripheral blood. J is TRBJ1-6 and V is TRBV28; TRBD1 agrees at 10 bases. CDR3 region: CASSRPDRGNSPLHF. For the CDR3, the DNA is TGTGCCAGCAGTCGCCCGGACAGGGGGAATTCACCCCTCCACTTT.